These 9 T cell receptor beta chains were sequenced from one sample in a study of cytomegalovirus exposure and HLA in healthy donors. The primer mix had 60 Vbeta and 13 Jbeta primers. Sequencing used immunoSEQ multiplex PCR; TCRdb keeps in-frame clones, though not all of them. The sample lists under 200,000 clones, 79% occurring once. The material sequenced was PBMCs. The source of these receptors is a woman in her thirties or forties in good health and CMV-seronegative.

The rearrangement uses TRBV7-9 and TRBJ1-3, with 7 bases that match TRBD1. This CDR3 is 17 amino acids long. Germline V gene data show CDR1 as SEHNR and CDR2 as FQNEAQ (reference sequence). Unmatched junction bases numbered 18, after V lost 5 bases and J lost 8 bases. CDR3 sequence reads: CASSPSVGLTGLDTIYF. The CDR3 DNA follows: TGTGCCAGCAGCCCCTCGGTAGGCCTGACAGGGTTGGACACCATATATTTT.

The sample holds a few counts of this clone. CDR3 in DNA: TGTGCCAGTGGGACGGCCGGGACAGTAGCCTACGAGCAGTACTTC. Translating gives CASGTAGTVAYEQYF. The V call is TRBV7-9, the J call TRBJ2-7; TRBD1 matches 7 bases. The CDR3 consists of 15 residues. Germline loops: CDR1 SEHNR, CDR2 FQNEAQ (reference sequence). J gave up 2 bases and V 9 bases, and 13 bases lay outside the gene matches. Complete variable domain (other parts from reference TRBV7-9 and TRBJ2-7): DTGVSQNPRHKITKRGQNVTFRCDPISEHNRLYWYRQTLGQGPEFLTYFQNEAQLEKSRLLSDRFSAERPKGSFSTLEIQRTEQGDSAMYLCASGTAGTVAYEQYFGPGTRLTVT.

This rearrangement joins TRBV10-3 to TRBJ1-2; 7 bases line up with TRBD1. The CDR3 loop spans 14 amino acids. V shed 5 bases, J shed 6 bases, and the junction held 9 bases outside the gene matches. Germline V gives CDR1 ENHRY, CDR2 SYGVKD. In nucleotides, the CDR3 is TGTGCCATCAGTACCAAAGAAGGGGGCAATGGCTACACCTTC. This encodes CAISTKEGGNGYTF.

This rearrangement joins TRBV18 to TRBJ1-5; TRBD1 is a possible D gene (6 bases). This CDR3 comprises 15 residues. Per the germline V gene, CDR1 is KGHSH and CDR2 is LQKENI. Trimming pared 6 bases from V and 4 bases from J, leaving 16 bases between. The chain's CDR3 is CASSATGPSNQPQHF. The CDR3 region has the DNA TGTGCCAGCTCGGCGACAGGACCTTCAAATCAGCCCCAGCATTTT.

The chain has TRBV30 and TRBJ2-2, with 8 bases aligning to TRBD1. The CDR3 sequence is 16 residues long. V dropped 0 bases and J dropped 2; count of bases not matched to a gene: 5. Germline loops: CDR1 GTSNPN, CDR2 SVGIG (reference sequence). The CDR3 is CAWSVLRGPNTGELFF. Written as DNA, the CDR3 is TGTGCCTGGAGTGTACTCAGGGGGCCAAACACCGGGGAGCTGTTTTTT. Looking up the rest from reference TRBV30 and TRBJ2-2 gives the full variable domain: SQTIHQWPATLVQPVGSPLSLECTVEGTSNPNLYWYRQAAGRGLQLLFYSVGIGQISSEVPQNLSASRPQDRQFILSSKKLLLSDSGFYLCAWSVLRGPNTGELFFGEGSRLTVL.

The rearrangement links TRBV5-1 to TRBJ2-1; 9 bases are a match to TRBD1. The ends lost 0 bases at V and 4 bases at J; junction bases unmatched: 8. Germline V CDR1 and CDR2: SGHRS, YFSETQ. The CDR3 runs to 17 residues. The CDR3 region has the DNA TGCGCCAGCAGCTTGGTATCCGGGACAGGGACTTACAATGAGCAGTTCTTC. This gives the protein CASSLVSGTGTYNEQFF.

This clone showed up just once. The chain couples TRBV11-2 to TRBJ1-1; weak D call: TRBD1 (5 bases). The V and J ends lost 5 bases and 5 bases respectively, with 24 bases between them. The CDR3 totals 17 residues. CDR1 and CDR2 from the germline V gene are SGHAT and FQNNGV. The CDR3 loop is CASSPQVGRMKGTEAFF. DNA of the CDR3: TGTGCCAGCAGCCCTCAGGTAGGACGTATGAAGGGGACTGAAGCTTTCTTT.

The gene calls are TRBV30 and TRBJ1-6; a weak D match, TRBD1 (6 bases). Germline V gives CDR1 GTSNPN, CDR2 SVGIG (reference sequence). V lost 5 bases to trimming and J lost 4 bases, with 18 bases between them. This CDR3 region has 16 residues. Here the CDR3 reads CAWEVAGAPYNSPLHF. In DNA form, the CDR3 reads TGTGCCTGGGAGGTGGCAGGGGCCCCTTATAATTCACCCCTCCACTTT.

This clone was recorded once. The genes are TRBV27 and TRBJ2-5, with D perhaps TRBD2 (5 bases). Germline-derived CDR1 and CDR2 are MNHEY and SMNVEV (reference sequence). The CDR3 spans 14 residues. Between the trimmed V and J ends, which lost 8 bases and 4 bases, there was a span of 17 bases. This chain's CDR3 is CASVKAGWPETQYF. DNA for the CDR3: TGTGCCAGCGTAAAGGCGGGCTGGCCAGAGACCCAGTACTTC.